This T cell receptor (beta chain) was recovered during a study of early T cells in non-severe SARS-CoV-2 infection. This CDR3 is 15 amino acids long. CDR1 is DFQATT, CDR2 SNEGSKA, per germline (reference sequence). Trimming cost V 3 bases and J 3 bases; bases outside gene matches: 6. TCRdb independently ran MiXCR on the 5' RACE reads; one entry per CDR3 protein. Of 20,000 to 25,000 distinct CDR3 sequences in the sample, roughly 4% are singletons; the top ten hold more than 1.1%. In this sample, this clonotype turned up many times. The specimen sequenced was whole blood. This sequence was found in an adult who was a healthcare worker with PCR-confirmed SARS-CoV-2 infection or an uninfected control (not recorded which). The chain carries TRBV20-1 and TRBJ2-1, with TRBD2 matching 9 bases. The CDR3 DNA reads TGCAGTGCTAGTAGGCGAGCGGGGGGCTACAATGAGCAGTTCTTC. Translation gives CSASRRAGGYNEQFF.